This TCR beta chain was observed in a study of CD8+CD57+ T cells in acquired aplastic anemia. Study summary: Across the sorted CD4+ and CD8+ cells, DNA amounts averaged 3.2 ug.

CD8+CD57+ cell expansion, shown by flow cytometry, had occurred in the patients selected for sequencing. Genomic DNA constituted the template upon which TCR beta VDJ and CDR3 profiling was performed. One entry per CDR3 protein results from TCRdb running MiXCR on the reads. The sample has 200,000 to 250,000 distinct CDR3 sequences, 60% to 80% seen once; the top ten hold around three fifths. Worth noting for this clonotype: Its antigen remains unidentified.

Study results and limitations: Patients shared approximately 30 CD8+ CDR3 sequences with controls.

The specimen sequenced was sorted CD4+, CD8+, or CD8+CD57+ T cells (not recorded which) from PBMCs. The origin of this receptor is a human donor with aplastic anemia.

The CDR3 region has the DNA TGTGCCATCAGGCCCTCCGAGCGGACCCTATACAATGAGCAGTTCTTC. Protein sequence: CAIRPSERTLYNEQFF. The chain joins TRBV10-3 to TRBJ2-1; D may be TRBD2 (5 bases). From germline, CDR1 is ENHRY and CDR2 SYGVKD. Trimming removed 6 bases at V and 4 bases at J, with 19 bases between. The CDR3 totals 16 residues.